This T cell receptor (beta chain) is drawn from a study of shared clonotypes between healthy human individuals. Study-wide points: Rarefaction demonstrated incomplete sorted-subset sequencing despite large depth. Some naive CD4 clonotypes, around 5%, turned up in common across several donors.

Data came from immunoSEQ multiplex PCR; TCRdb stores just in-frame clones and leaves some out. The sample lists about 680,000 clones, 73% occurring once. V lost 0 bases, J lost 6 bases, and 8 bases stayed unmatched. The germline CDR1 and CDR2 sequences are ENHRY and SYGVKD. The CDR3 runs 17 residues. Notes on this clone: The antigen is not known.

Material for sequencing was memory CD4+ T cells sorted from blood. Regarding subset: CD45RA-negative fraction. The clonotype comes from a woman between 25 and 40 years old in good health. The chain uses TRBV10-3 and TRBJ2-2; 9 nucleotides align to TRBD2. CDR3 amino acids: CAISESGGRAASGELFF. The CDR3 region has the DNA TGTGCCATCAGTGAGTCGGGCGGGAGGGCCGCGTCCGGGGAGCTGTTTTTT.